This TCR beta chain was found in a study of cytomegalovirus exposure and HLA in healthy donors. The study, taken as a whole, reports: It was confirmed in vitro that a few of the CMV-associated chains were specific for CMV antigens. It was found in a later analysis that first-cohort TCR clusters tended to co-occur in the 120 validation repertoires. The study flagged approximately 180 TCR beta chains as cytomegalovirus-associated.

Assay used: immunoSEQ multiplex PCR; TCRdb lists only in-frame clones, some missing. The data show more than 200,000 clones, approximately 84% seen once. This CDR3 is 14 amino acids long. Per germline, CDR1 MNHEY and CDR2 SMNVEV (reference sequence). V was pared by 6 bases and J by 2 bases, with 6 bases of the junction left unmatched. As to this clone: What it recognizes is unknown.

This TCR was sampled from a man between 18 and 35 years old in good health and CMV-seropositive. The chain combines TRBV27 with TRBJ2-7; 8 nucleotides agree with TRBD1. Material: PBMCs. The CDR3 sequence is CASRPGQVTYEQYF. In DNA form, the CDR3 reads TGTGCCAGCAGACCGGGACAGGTTACCTACGAGCAGTACTTC.